These 10 T cell receptor beta chains originate from one sample sequenced in a study of T cell responses to AZD1222 COVID-19 vaccine. Only in-frame clones appear in the TCRdb table, and some are missing; sequencing was by immunoSEQ multiplex PCR. The sample gives approximately 130,000 clones, 80% to 90% of which show up once; approximately 9.4% is in the top ten. Source: peripheral blood, taken 28 days after the second AZD1222 dose. These receptors were taken from an adult who received the AZD1222 COVID-19 vaccine.

This clone appeared once. This sequence joins TRBV19 and TRBJ2-5; 8 bases map to TRBD1. Germline V gene sequence: CDR1 LNHDA, CDR2 SQIVND (reference sequence). V was pared by 6 bases and J by 5 bases, with 8 bases of the junction left unmatched. The CDR3 is made up of 14 amino acids. CDR3: CASRQGQGGETQYF. The DNA for the CDR3 is TGTGCCAGTAGGCAAGGACAGGGCGGGGAGACCCAGTACTTC.

This clone was recorded once. The chain employs TRBV20-1 and TRBJ1-6; maybe TRBD1 (5 bases). CDR1 DFQATT and CDR2 SNEGSKA come from the germline V gene (reference sequence). The CDR3 has 14 amino acids. V gave up 3 bases and J gave up 3 bases, with 9 bases separating them. The chain's CDR3 is CSASRRDYNSPLHF. The CDR3 region has the DNA TGCAGTGCTAGTCGCAGGGACTATAATTCACCCCTCCACTTT.

The V gene is TRBV2, the J gene TRBJ2-5; no firm D call. This CDR3 is built from 13 residues. Germline V gene sequence: CDR1 SNHLY, CDR2 FYNNEI. With 1 base removed from V and 1 base from J, the gap between germline ends came to 4 bases. In DNA form, the CDR3 reads TGTGCCAGCAGTGAAGGGTCCCAAGAGACCCAGTACTTC. This codes for CASSEGSQETQYF.

V is TRBV20-1 and J is TRBJ2-1, with 9 positions matching TRBD2. Germline V CDR1 and CDR2: DFQATT, SNEGSKA (reference sequence). There are 14 residues in the CDR3. The V gene end was trimmed by 3 bases and the J gene end by 10 bases; junction bases not matched to a gene: 10. The CDR3 sequence: CSASPSGLATEQFF. The CDR3, as DNA: TGCAGTGCTAGTCCCTCGGGACTAGCAACAGAGCAGTTCTTC.

The chain joins TRBV18 to TRBJ2-2; the D gene is possibly TRBD1 (6 bases). In germline, CDR1 is KGHSH, CDR2 LQKENI. Trimming shortened V by 4 bases and J by 2 bases, and 14 bases separated the two germline ends. The CDR3 is 16 amino acids. The CDR3 sequence: CASSRAGTYNTGELFF. CDR3 sequence (DNA): TGTGCCAGCTCACGGGCCGGGACATATAACACCGGGGAGCTGTTTTTT.

The gene calls are TRBV20-1 and TRBJ2-7, with D unclear. Germline assignment: CDR1 DFQATT and CDR2 SNEGSKA (reference sequence). The CDR3 loop spans 18 amino acids. V was clipped by 3 bases and J by 1 base, with 25 bases between them. The CDR3 DNA follows: TGCAGTGCTAGTAACGGCAGGCGGATAGTTAAAGGGTCCTACGAGCAGTACTTC. Its translation: CSASNGRRIVKGSYEQYF.

This clone was seen a single time. The CDR3, as DNA: TGTGCCAGCTCACCACCATGGAGTGAGAACACTGAAGCTTTCTTT. Encoded protein: CASSPPWSENTEAFF. The J gene is TRBJ1-1, the V gene TRBV18; unclear D gene. CDR1 and CDR2 (germline): KGHSH, LQKENI. The CDR3 runs 15 residues. Trimming shortened V by 0 bases and J by 1 base, and 9 bases separated the two germline ends.

V is TRBV30 and J is TRBJ2-4; the D gene could be TRBD1 or TRBD2 (5 bases each). V gave up 4 bases and J gave up 3 bases, with 10 bases separating them. Germline values: CDR1 GTSNPN, CDR2 SVGIG (reference sequence). The CDR3 is made up of 13 amino acids. CDR3 protein: CAWKGPDKNIQYF. The CDR3, as DNA: TGTGCCTGGAAGGGACCGGACAAAAACATTCAGTACTTC.

V and J are TRBV29-1 and TRBJ2-5; 7 bases are a match to TRBD1. Trimming took 7 bases from V and 9 from J; bases not matched to a gene: 5. The CDR3 loop spans 10 amino acids. The germline V gene encodes CDR1 SQVTM and CDR2 ANQGSEA. This CDR3 is CSAQTGSQYF. CDR3 DNA: TGCAGCGCCCAGACAGGGTCCCAGTACTTC.

CDR3 bases: TGTGCCAGCAGTCCCCGTACGGGGGGCGAGCAGTTCTTC. It translates to CASSPRTGGEQFF. This sequence joins TRBV2 and TRBJ2-1; possible D gene TRBD2, 7 bases. Trimming cost V 5 bases and J 10 bases, with 15 bases left between them. Germline values: CDR1 SNHLY, CDR2 FYNNEI. The CDR3 consists of 13 residues.